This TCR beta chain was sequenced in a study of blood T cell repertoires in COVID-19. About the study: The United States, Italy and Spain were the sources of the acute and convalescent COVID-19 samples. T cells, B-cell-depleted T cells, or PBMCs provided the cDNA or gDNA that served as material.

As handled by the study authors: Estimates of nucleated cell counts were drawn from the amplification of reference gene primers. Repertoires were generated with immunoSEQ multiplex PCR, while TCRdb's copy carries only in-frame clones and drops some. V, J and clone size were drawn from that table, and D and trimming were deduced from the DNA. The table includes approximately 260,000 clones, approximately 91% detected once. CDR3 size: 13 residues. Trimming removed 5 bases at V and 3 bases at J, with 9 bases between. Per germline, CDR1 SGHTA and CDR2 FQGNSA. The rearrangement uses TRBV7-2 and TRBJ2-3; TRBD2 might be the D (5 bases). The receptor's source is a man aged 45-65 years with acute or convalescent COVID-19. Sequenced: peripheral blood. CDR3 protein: CASSLGETDTQYF. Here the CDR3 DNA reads TGTGCCAGCAGCCTCGGGGAGACAGATACGCAGTATTTT.